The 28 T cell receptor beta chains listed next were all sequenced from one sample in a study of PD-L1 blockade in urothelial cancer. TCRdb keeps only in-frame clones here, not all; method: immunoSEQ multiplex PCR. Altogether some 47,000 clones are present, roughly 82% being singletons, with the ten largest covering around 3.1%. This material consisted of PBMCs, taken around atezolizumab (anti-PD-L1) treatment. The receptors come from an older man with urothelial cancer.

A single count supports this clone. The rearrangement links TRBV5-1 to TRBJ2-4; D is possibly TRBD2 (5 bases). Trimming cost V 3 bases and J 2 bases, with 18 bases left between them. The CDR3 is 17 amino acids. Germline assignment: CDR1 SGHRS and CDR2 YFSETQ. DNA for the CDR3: TGCGCCAGCAGCTCCCATGAGGGTTCACGATCCAAAAACATTCAGTACTTC. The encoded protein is CASSSHEGSRSKNIQYF.

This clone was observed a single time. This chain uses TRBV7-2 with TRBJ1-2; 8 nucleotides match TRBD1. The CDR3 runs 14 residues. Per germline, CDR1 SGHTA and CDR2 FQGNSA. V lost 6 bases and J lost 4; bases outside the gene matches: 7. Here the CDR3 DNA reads TGTGCCAGCAGACCGGACAGGGCCGCCTATGGCTACACCTTC. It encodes CASRPDRAAYGYTF.

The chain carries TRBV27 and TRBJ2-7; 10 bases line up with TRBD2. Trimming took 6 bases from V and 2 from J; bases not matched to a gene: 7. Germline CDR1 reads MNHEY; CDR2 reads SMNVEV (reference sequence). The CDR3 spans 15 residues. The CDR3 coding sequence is TGTGCCAGCAGGGACAGCGGGAGGGCAGCCTACGAGCAGTACTTC. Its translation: CASRDSGRAAYEQYF.

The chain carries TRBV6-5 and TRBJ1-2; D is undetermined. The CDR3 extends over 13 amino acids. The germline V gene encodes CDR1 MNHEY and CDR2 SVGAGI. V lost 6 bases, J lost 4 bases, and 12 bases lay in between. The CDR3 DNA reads TGTGCCAGCAGGTTCGGACTGTCCTATGGCTACACCTTC. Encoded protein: CASRFGLSYGYTF.

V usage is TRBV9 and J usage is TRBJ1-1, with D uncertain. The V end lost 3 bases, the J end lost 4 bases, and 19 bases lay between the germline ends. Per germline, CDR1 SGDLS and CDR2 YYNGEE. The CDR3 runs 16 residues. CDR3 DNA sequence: TGTGCCAGCAGCGCCAATCCCCTTACAACGGGCACTGAAGCTTTCTTT. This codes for CASSANPLTTGTEAFF.

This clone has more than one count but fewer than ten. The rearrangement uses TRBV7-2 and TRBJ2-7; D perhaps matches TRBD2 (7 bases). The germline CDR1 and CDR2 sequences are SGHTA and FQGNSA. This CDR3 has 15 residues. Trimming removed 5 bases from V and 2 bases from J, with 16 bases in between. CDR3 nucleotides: TGTGCCAGCAGCGTAGGGGGGGAGGGGACCTACGAGCAGTACTTC. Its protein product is CASSVGGEGTYEQYF.

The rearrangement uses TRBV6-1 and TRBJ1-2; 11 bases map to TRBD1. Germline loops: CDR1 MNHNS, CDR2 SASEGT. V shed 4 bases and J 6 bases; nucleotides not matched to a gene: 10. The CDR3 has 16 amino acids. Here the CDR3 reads CASSADRGRYADGYTF. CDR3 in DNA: TGTGCCAGCAGTGCGGACAGGGGGCGTTATGCGGATGGCTACACCTTC.

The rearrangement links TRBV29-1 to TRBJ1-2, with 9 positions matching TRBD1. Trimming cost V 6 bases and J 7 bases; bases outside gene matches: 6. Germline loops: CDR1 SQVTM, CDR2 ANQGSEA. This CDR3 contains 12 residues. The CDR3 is CSVAGTGSGYTF. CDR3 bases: TGCAGCGTCGCCGGGACAGGGAGTGGCTACACCTTC.

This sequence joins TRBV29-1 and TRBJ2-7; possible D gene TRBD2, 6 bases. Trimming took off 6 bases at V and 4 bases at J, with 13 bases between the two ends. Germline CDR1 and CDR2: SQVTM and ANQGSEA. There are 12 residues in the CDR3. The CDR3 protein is CSVRRANYEQYF. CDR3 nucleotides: TGCAGCGTCCGGAGGGCTAATTACGAGCAGTACTTC.

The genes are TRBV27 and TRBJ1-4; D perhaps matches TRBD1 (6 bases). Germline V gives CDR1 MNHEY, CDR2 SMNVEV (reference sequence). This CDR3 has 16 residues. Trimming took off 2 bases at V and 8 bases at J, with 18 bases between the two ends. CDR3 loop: CASSLTHREVEEKLFF. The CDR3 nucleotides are TGTGCCAGCAGTTTAACCCACAGGGAAGTTGAGGAAAAACTGTTTTTT.

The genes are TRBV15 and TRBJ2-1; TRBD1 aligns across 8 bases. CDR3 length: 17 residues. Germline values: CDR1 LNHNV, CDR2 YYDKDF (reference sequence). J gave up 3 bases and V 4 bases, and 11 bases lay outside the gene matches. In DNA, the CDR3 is TGTGCCACCAGCACGGAGGGACAGGCGACCTTCTACAATGAGCAGTTCTTC. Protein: CATSTEGQATFYNEQFF.

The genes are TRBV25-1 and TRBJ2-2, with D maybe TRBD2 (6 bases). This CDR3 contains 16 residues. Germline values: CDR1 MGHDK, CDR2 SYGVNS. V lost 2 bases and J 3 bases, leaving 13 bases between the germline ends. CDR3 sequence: CASSENGGTDTGELFF. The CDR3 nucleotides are TGTGCCAGCAGTGAAAACGGCGGGACGGACACCGGGGAGCTGTTTTTT.

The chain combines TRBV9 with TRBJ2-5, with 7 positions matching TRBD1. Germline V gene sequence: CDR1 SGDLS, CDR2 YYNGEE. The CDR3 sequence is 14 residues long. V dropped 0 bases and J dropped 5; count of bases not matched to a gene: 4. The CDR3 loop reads CASSVGLQGETQYF. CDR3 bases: TGTGCCAGCAGCGTAGGCCTACAGGGGGAGACCCAGTACTTC.

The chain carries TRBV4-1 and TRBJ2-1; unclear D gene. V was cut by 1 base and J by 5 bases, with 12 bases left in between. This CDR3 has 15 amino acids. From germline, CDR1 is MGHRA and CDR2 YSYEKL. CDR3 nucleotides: TGCGCCAGCAGCCAAGTTGAGACAACCAACAATGAGCAGTTCTTC. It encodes CASSQVETTNNEQFF.

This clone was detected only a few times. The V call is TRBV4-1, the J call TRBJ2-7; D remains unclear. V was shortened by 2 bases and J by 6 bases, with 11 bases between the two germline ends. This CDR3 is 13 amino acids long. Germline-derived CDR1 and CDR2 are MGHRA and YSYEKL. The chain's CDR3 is CASSQPIFGEQYF. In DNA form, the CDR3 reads TGCGCCAGCAGCCAACCAATATTCGGCGAGCAGTACTTC.

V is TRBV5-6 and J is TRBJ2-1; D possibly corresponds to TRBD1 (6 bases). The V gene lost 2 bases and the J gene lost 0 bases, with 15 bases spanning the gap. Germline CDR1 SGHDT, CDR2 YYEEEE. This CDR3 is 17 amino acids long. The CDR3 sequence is CASSFRQGPNSYNEQFF. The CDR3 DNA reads TGTGCCAGCAGCTTCCGGCAGGGGCCCAACTCCTACAATGAGCAGTTCTTC.

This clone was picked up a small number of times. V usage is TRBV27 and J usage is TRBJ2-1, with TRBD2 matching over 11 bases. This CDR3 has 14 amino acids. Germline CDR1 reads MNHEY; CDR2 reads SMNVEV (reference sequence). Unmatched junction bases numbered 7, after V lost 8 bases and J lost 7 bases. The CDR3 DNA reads TGTGCCAGCGCAATACTAGCGGGGGTTAATGAGCAGTTCTTC. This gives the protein CASAILAGVNEQFF.

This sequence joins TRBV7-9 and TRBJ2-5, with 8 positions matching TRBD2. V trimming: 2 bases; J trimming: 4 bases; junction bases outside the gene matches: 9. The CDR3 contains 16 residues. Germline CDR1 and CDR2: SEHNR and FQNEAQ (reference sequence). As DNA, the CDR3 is TGTGCCAGCAGCTTACCGGGGGGGCCCAAGTCAGAGACCCAGTACTTC. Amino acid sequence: CASSLPGGPKSETQYF.

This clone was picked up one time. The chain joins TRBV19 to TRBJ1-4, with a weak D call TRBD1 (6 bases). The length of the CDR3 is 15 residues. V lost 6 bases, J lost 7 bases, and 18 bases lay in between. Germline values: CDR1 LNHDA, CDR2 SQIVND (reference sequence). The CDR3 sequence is CASRRTATLGEKLFF. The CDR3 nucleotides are TGTGCCAGTAGGCGGACAGCCACCCTAGGTGAAAAACTGTTTTTT.

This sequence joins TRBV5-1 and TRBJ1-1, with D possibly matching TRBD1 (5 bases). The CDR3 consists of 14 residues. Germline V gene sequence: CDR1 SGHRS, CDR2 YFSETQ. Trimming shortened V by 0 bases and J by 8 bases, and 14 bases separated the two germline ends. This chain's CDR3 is CASSLVLQGGEAFF. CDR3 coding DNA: TGCGCCAGCAGCTTGGTACTTCAGGGAGGAGAAGCTTTCTTT. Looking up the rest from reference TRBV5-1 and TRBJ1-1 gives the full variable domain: KAGVTQTPRYLIKTRGQQVTLSCSPISGHRSVSWYQQTPGQGLQFLFEYFSETQRNKGNFPGRFSGRQFSNSRSEMNVSTLELGDSALYLCASSLVLQGGEAFFGQGTRLTVV.

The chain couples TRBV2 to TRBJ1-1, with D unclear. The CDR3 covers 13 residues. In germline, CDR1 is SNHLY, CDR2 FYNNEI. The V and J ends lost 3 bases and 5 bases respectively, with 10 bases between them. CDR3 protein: CASSDRRGTEAFF. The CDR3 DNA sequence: TGTGCCAGCAGTGATAGGCGGGGTACTGAAGCTTTCTTT.

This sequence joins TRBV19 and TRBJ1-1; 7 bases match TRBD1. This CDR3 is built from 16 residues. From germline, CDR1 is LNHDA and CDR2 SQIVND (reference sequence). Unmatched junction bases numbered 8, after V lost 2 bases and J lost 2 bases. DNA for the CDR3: TGTGCCAGTAGTATATCCCGGACAGGAGCCAACACTGAAGCTTTCTTT. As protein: CASSISRTGANTEAFF.

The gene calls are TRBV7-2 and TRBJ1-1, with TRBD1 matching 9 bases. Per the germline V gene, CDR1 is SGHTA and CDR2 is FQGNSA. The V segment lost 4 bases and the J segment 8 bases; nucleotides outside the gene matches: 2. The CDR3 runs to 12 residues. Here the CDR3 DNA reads TGTGCCAGCAGCTCCGACAGGGGGGAAGCTTTCTTT. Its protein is CASSSDRGEAFF.

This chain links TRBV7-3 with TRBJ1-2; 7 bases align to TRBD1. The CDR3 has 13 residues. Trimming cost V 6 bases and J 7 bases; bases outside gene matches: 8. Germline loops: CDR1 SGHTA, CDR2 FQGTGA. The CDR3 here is CASRDPGQSGYTF. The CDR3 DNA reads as TGTGCCAGCAGGGACCCGGGACAGTCTGGCTACACCTTC.

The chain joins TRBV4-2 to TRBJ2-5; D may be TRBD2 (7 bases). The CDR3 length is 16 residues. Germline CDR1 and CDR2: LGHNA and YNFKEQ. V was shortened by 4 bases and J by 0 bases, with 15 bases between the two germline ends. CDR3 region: CASSLRGAGYQETQYF. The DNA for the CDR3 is TGTGCCAGCAGCCTCCGGGGGGCAGGATACCAAGAGACCCAGTACTTC.

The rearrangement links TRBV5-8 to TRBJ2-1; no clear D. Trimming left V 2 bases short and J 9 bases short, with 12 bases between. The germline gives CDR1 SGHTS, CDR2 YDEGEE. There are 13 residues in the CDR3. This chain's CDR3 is CASSFQSRAEQFF. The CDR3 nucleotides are TGTGCCAGCAGCTTCCAGTCCCGTGCTGAGCAGTTCTTC.

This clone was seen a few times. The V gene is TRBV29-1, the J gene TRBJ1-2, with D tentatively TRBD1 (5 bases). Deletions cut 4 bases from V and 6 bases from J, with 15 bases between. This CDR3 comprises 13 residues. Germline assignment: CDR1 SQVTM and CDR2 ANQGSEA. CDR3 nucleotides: TGCAGCGTTGGCGGGGGTGTCGGCCATGGCTACACCTTC. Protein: CSVGGGVGHGYTF.

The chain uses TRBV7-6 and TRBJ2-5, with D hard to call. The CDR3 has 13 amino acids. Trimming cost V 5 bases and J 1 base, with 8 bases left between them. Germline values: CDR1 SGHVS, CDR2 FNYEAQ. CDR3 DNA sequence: TGTGCCAGCAGCCCTTTCAGCCAAGAGACCCAGTACTTC. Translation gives CASSPFSQETQYF. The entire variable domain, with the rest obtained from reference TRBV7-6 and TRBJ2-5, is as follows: GAGVSQSPRYKVTKRGQDVALRCDPISGHVSLYWYRQALGQGPEFLTYFNYEAQQDKSGLPNDRFSAERPEGSISTLTIQRTEQRDSAMYRCASSPFSQETQYFGPGTRLLVL.